A single sample is the source of the 19 T cell receptor beta chains below, sequenced in a study of patients and donors after allogeneic stem cell transplantation. TCRdb passed the RT-PCR reads through MiXCR, listing each CDR3 protein once. The sample records about a million distinct CDR3 sequences, about 20% being singletons. The sample comprised blood, either unsorted or a sorted T cell fraction (not recorded which). The receptors were sampled from a human donor who was either an allogeneic HSCT recipient or a stem cell or donor lymphocyte infusion donor (not recorded which). It is not recorded whose cells these are; they may come from a transplant donor.

The chain has TRBV12-3 or TRBV12-4 and TRBJ2-7, with D hard to call. Between the trimmed V and J ends, which lost 1 base and 2 bases, there was a span of 12 bases. The CDR3 covers 15 residues. The CDR3 sequence is CASSLGPPMTYEQYF. The CDR3 region has the DNA TGTGCCAGCAGTTTAGGCCCGCCGATGACCTACGAGCAGTACTTC.

J is TRBJ1-1 and V is TRBV19, with D possibly TRBD1 on 5 matching bases. Germline V gives CDR1 LNHDA, CDR2 SQIVND (reference sequence). V gave up 8 bases and J gave up 6 bases, with 13 bases separating them. The CDR3 is made up of 12 amino acids. Here the CDR3 reads CASFSRGPEAFF. Here the CDR3 DNA reads TGTGCCAGTTTTTCCCGGGGACCTGAAGCTTTCTTT.

This clonotype turned up a few times. This chain links TRBV2 with TRBJ2-2, with D possibly matching TRBD2 (7 bases). The CDR3 is 14 residues long. V was pared by 8 bases and J by 1 base, with 11 bases between. The germline gives CDR1 SNHLY, CDR2 FYNNEI. In DNA, the CDR3 is TGTGCCAGCGTGCGGGGGCAGAACACCGGGGAGCTGTTTTTT. Its translation is CASVRGQNTGELFF.

A few counts support this clonotype. V usage is TRBV24-1 and J usage is TRBJ2-6; a possible D gene is TRBD2 (5 bases). The length of the CDR3 is 19 residues. V was shortened by 5 bases and J by 0 bases, with 19 bases between the two germline ends. The germline gives CDR1 KGHDR, CDR2 SFDVKD. In DNA form, the CDR3 reads TGTGCCACCAGTGTCGGCAGGACTCTTACCAGCTCTGGGGCCAACGTCCTGACTTTC. It translates to CATSVGRTLTSSGANVLTF.

V usage is TRBV27 and J usage is TRBJ2-5; no reliable D call. This CDR3 has 13 amino acids. Germline V lookup: CDR1 MNHEY, CDR2 SMNVEV (reference sequence). V was clipped by 6 bases and J by 7 bases, with 15 bases between them. CDR3 amino acids: CASSQKVLWTQYF. The CDR3 DNA is TGTGCCAGCAGCCAAAAGGTCCTCTGGACCCAGTACTTC.

V usage is TRBV5-1 and J usage is TRBJ1-1; 8 bases line up with TRBD1. There are 13 residues in the CDR3. Germline V gives CDR1 SGHRS, CDR2 YFSETQ. The J segment lost 5 bases and the V segment lost 7 bases, leaving 7 bases of the junction unmatched. Here the CDR3 DNA reads TGCGCCAGCCTTGGACAGGGAGGGACTGAAGCTTTCTTT. Translating gives CASLGQGGTEAFF.

The sample holds a few counts of this clonotype. The rearrangement uses TRBV7-2 and TRBJ1-6; TRBD1 might be the D (6 bases). The germline CDR1 and CDR2 sequences are SGHTA and FQGNSA. V gave up 0 bases and J gave up 10 bases, with 16 bases separating them. The CDR3 consists of 16 residues. Here the CDR3 reads CASSLAKDSRKSPLHF. Here the CDR3 DNA reads TGTGCCAGCAGCTTAGCCAAGGACAGCCGAAAATCACCCCTCCACTTT. Filled out from reference TRBV7-2 and TRBJ1-6, the complete variable domain reads GAGVSQSPSNKVTEKGKDVELRCDPISGHTALYWYRQSLGQGLEFLIYFQGNSAPDKSGLPSDRFSAERTGGSVSTLTIQRTQQEDSAVYLCASSLAKDSRKSPLHFGNGTRLTVT.

In this sample, this clonotype turned up a few times. The chain has TRBV12-3 or TRBV12-4 and TRBJ2-4; TRBD2 matches at 7 bases. The CDR3 sequence is 15 residues long. Losses at the gene ends were 1 base for V and 7 bases for J; bases not matched to a gene: 7. CDR3 protein: CASSLVGGKSNIQYF. Written as DNA, the CDR3 is TGTGCCAGCAGTTTAGTGGGAGGGAAGAGTAACATTCAGTACTTC.

This clonotype was seen a handful of times. This chain uses TRBV11-3 with TRBJ1-3; D perhaps matches TRBD1 (6 bases). The CDR3 covers 14 residues. Germline CDR1 and CDR2: SGHNT and YENEEA. The V and J ends lost 10 bases and 1 base respectively, with 14 bases between them. The CDR3 DNA sequence: TGTGCCACAAGACAGGAGCGTTCTGGAAACACCATATATTTT. This encodes CATRQERSGNTIYF.

This chain joins TRBV4-1 and TRBJ2-3; a weak D match, TRBD2 (6 bases). Germline loops: CDR1 MGHRA, CDR2 YSYEKL. Trimming removed 2 bases at V and 3 bases at J, with 12 bases between. This CDR3 is 15 amino acids long. CDR3 in amino acids: CASSQRGTRTDTQYF. The CDR3 bases are TGCGCCAGCAGCCAACGGGGGACGCGGACAGATACGCAGTATTTT.

This clonotype was seen many times. This chain joins TRBV12-3 or TRBV12-4 and TRBJ1-1; D not certain. This CDR3 has 14 amino acids. Trimming pared 1 base from V and 3 bases from J, leaving 9 bases between. The CDR3 DNA sequence: TGTGCCAGCAGTTTAGGCAGGTCCTACACTGAAGCTTTCTTT. This gives the protein CASSLGRSYTEAFF.

The chain has TRBV3-1 and TRBJ2-7, with 9 bases lining up with TRBD2. Germline V gene data show CDR1 as LGHDT and CDR2 as YNNKEL (reference sequence). This CDR3 has 15 residues. V shed 0 bases and J 6 bases; nucleotides not matched to a gene: 6. CDR3: CASSQDTGLATEQYF. DNA for the CDR3: TGTGCCAGCAGCCAAGATACGGGACTAGCAACCGAGCAGTACTTC.

This clonotype was seen a few times. V usage is TRBV6-2 or TRBV6-3 and J usage is TRBJ1-2, with TRBD1 matching 7 bases. V lost 6 bases, J lost 4 bases, and 8 bases stayed unmatched. The germline gives CDR1 MNHEY, CDR2 SVGEGT. The CDR3 runs to 14 residues. The CDR3 nucleotides read TGTGCCAGCAGAAGACAGGGTATTGGCTATGGCTACACCTTC. This encodes CASRRQGIGYGYTF.

This clonotype was picked up many times. The chain employs TRBV7-7 and TRBJ1-1; 9 positions match TRBD1. Germline-derived CDR1 and CDR2 are SSHAT and FNYEAQ (reference sequence). There are 15 residues in the CDR3. V shed 5 bases and J 5 bases; nucleotides not matched to a gene: 9. The CDR3 sequence: CASSPFGQGKTEAFF. The CDR3 nucleotides read TGTGCCAGCAGCCCGTTCGGACAGGGGAAAACTGAAGCTTTCTTT.

The chain joins TRBV29-1 to TRBJ2-2, with D hard to call. The CDR3 length is 11 residues. Germline CDR1 is SQVTM and CDR2 is ANQGSEA. Trimming removed 5 bases at V and 6 bases at J, with 7 bases between. The CDR3, as DNA: TGCAGCGTTAGCTTGGCCGGGGAGCTGTTTTTT. Protein sequence: CSVSLAGELFF.

The V call is TRBV6-1, the J call TRBJ2-2; tentative D call: TRBD1 (5 bases). Trimming stripped 4 bases from V and 4 bases from J, with 10 bases between. This CDR3 spans 14 amino acids. CDR1 and CDR2 (germline): MNHNS, SASEGT. CDR3 in DNA: TGTGCCAGCAGTGTGCGCCAGGGCACCGGGGAGCTGTTTTTT. Its translation: CASSVRQGTGELFF.

The genes are TRBV19 and TRBJ2-5; D gene uncertain. The CDR3 runs 13 residues. The V gene lost 3 bases and the J gene lost 1 base, with 6 bases spanning the gap. The V gene's germline CDR1 is LNHDA and CDR2 SQIVND (reference sequence). CDR3 sequence: CASSIRTQETQYF. The CDR3 DNA is TGTGCCAGTAGTATCCGGACCCAAGAGACCCAGTACTTC.

This clonotype was seen only a few times. The chain employs TRBV25-1 and TRBJ2-3; TRBD2 matches at 14 bases. V dropped 4 bases and J dropped 3; count of bases not matched to a gene: 6. The CDR3 contains 17 residues. In germline, CDR1 is MGHDK, CDR2 SYGVNS. The CDR3 spells CASSVGLAGAWTDTQYF. As DNA, the CDR3 is TGTGCCAGCAGTGTGGGACTAGCGGGAGCGTGGACAGATACGCAGTATTTT.

The J gene is TRBJ2-3, the V gene TRBV5-1; 14 bases line up with TRBD2. The junction had 10 bases not matched to a gene; V was cut back by 3 bases and J by 7 bases. The CDR3 sequence is 17 residues long. CDR1 SGHRS and CDR2 YFSETQ come from the germline V gene. CDR3 in DNA: TGCGCCAGCAGCTCGGCCGGGACTAGCGGGAGCACGAATACGCAGTATTTT. Translated: CASSSAGTSGSTNTQYF.